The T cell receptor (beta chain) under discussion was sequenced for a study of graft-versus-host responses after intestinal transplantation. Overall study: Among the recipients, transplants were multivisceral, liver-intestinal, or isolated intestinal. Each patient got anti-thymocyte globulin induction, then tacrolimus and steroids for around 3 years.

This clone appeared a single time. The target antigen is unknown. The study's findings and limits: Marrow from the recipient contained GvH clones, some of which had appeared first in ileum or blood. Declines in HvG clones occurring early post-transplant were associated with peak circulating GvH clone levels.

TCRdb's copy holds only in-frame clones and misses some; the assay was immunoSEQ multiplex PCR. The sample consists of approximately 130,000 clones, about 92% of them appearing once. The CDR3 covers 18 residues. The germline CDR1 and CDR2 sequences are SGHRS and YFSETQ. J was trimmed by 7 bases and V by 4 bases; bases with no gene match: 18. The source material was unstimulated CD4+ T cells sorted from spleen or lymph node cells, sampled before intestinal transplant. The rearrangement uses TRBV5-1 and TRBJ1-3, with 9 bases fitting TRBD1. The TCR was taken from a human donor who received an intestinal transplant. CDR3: CASSENTRRDREWNTIYF. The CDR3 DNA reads TGCGCCAGCAGCGAGAATACACGCAGGGACAGGGAGTGGAACACCATATATTTT. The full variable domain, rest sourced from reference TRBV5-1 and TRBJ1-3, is KAGVTQTPRYLIKTRGQQVTLSCSPISGHRSVSWYQQTPGQGLQFLFEYFSETQRNKGNFPGRFSGRQFSNSRSEMNVSTLELGDSALYLCASSENTRRDREWNTIYFGEGSWLTVV.